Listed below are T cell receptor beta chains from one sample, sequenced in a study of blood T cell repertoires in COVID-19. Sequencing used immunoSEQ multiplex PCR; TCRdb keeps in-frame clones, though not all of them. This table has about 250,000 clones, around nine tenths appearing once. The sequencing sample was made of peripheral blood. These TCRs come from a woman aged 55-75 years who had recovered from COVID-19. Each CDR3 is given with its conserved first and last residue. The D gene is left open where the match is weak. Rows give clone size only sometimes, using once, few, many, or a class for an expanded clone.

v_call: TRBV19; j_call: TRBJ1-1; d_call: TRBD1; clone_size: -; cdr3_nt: TGTGCCAGTAGTATTAGACAGGGGAAGAACACTGAAGCTTTCTTT; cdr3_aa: CASSIRQGKNTEAFF
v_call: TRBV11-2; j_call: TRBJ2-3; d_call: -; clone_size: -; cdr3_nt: TGTGCCAGCAGCTTAGATCTCACAGATACGCAGTATTTT; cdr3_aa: CASSLDLTDTQYF
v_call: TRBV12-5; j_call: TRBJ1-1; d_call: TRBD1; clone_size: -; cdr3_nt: TGTGCTAGTGGTTTGGAAGGGGGCGGTTGGGCTGAAGCTTTCTTT; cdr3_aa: CASGLEGGGWAEAFF
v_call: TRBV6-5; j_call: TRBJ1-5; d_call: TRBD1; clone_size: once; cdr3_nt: TGTGCCAGCAGTTTGGACAGGGCCAATCAGCCCCAGCATTTT; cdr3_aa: CASSLDRANQPQHF
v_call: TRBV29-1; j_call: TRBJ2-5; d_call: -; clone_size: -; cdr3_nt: TGCAGCGTTGAAGGAACGGAGACTGCGACCCAGTACTTC; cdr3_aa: CSVEGTETATQYF
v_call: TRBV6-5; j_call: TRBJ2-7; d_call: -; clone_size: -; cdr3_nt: TGTGCCAGCAGTTTACGGACAGGGAGGGACGAGCAGTACTTC; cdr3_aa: CASSLRTGRDEQYF
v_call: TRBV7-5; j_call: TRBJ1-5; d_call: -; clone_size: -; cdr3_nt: TGTGCCAGAAGCCAATACAGTAGCAATCAGCCCCAGCATTTT; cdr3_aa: CARSQYSSNQPQHF
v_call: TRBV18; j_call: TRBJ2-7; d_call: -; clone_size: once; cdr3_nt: TGTGCCAGCTCACCACCACTGACGGAGGGCGAGCAGTACTTC; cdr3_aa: CASSPPLTEGEQYF
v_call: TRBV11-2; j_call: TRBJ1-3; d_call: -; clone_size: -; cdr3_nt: TGTGCCAGCAGCTTGAGGGCGGGAAACACCATATATTTT; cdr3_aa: CASSLRAGNTIYF
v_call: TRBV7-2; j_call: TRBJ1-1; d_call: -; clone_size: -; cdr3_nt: TGTGCCAGCAGCTTCAGGGATACTGAAGCTTTCTTT; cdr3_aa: CASSFRDTEAFF
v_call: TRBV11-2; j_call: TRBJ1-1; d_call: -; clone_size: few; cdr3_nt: TGTGCCACAGGGATCGTGGCTGAAGCTTTCTTT; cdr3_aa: CATGIVAEAFF
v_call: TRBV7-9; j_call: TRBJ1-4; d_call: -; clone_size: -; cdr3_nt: TGTGCCAGCAGCCGCCACCGCGGGAATGAAAAACTGTTTTTT; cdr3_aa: CASSRHRGNEKLFF
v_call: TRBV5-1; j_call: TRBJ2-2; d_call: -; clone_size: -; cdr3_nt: TGCGCCAGCAGCTTGCCACCCTCGGTCACCGGGGAGCTGTTTTTT; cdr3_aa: CASSLPPSVTGELFF
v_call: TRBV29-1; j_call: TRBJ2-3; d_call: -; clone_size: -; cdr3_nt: TGCAGCGTGGATACAGGGACCACTAGCACAGATACGCAGTATTTT; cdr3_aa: CSVDTGTTSTDTQYF
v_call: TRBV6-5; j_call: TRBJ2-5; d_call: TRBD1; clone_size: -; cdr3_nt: TGTGCCAGCAGCAGGGGGTACGGGGAGACCCAGTACTTC; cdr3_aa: CASSRGYGETQYF
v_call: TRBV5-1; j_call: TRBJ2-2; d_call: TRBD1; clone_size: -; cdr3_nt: TGCGCCAGCAGCTGGCCCGACAGGGGGAAAAACACCGGGGAGCTGTTTTTT; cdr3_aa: CASSWPDRGKNTGELFF
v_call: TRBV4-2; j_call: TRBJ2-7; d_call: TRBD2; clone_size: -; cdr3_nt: TGTGCCAGCAGCCAAGACGGCCTAGGACTAGCCACCTACGAGCAGTACTTC; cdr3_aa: CASSQDGLGLATYEQYF
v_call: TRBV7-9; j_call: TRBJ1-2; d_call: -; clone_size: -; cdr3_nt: TGTGCCAGCAGCGGGACAACTTCTAACTATGGCTACACCTTC; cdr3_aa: CASSGTTSNYGYTF
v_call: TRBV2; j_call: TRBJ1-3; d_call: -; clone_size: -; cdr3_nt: TGTGCCAGCAGTGAATATTCTGGAAACACCATATATTTT; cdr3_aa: CASSEYSGNTIYF
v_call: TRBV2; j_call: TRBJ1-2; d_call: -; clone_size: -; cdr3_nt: TGTGCCAGCAGGCAAGGACAGAGCTCTTTCTATTATGGCTACACCTTC; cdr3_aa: CASRQGQSSFYYGYTF
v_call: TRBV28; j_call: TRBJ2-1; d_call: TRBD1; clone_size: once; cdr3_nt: TGTGCCTCCCAGGGACAGACCTACAATGAGCAGTTCTTC; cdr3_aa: CASQGQTYNEQFF
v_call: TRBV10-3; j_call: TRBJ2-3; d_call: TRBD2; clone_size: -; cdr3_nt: TGTGCCATCAGTGCCGGACTAGCGGGCGGCACAGATACGCAGTATTTT; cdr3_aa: CAISAGLAGGTDTQYF
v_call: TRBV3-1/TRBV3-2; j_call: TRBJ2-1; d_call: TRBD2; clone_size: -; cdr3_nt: TGTGCCAGCAGCCTCAGACTAGCGGGGCACTTAAATGAGCAGTTCTTC; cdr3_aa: CASSLRLAGHLNEQFF
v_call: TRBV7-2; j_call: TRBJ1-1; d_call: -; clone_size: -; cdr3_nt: TGTGCCAGCAGCTTAGCAGTCAAGCGTGAAGCTTTCTTT; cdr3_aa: CASSLAVKREAFF
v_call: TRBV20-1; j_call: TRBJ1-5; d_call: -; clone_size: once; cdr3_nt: TGCAGTGCTAGTCCCCGGGGAAATCAGCCCCAGCATTTT; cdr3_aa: CSASPRGNQPQHF
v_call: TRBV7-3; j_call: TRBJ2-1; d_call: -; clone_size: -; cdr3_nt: TGTGCCAGCAGTAAAGGGGCAGGAACTAACAATGAGCAGTTCTTC; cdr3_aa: CASSKGAGTNNEQFF
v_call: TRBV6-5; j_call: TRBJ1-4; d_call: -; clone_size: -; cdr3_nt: TGTGCCAGCAGTTACTCCGCAGGGTACAGCAGAAAACTGTTTTTT; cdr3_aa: CASSYSAGYSRKLFF
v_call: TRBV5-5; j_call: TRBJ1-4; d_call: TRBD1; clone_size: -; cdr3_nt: TGTGCCAGCAGCCCGCCAAGGGGGCGCGACGAAAAACTGTTTTTT; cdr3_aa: CASSPPRGRDEKLFF
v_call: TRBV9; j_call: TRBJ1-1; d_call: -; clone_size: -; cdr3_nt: TGTGCCAGCAGCGTAAGTCTCAGCACTGAAGCTTTCTTT; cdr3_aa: CASSVSLSTEAFF
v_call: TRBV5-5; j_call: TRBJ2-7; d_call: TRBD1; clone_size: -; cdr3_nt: TGTGCCAGCAGCTTCTCCAAATGGGACAGTTCCTACGAGCAGTACTTC; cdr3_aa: CASSFSKWDSSYEQYF
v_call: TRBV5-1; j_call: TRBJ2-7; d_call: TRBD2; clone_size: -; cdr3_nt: TGCGCCAGCAACAGCGGGGGGGCCTACGAGCAGTACTTC; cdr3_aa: CASNSGGAYEQYF
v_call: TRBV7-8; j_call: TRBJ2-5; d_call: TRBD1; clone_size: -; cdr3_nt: TGTGCCAGCAGCCTTTTATCGGGACAGCAAGAGACCCAGTACTTC; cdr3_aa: CASSLLSGQQETQYF
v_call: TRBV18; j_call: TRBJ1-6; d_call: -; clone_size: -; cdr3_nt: TGTGCCAGCTCGCCTATACAGGGACATAATTCACCCCTCCACTTT; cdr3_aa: CASSPIQGHNSPLHF
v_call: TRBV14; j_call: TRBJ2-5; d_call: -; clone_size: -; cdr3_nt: TGTGCCAGCGCCCGGCATGCGGGGTTGGAAGAGACCCAGTACTTC; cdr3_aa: CASARHAGLEETQYF
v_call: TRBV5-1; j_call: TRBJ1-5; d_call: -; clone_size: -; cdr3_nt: TGCGCCAGCAGCTTGGCGGGGGTTGCAGGTCAGCCCCAGCATTTT; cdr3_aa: CASSLAGVAGQPQHF
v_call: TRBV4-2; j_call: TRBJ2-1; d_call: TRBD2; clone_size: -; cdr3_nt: TGTGCCAGCAGCGTTACTAGCGGGGGGGTGTACAATGAGCAGTTCTTC; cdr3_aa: CASSVTSGGVYNEQFF
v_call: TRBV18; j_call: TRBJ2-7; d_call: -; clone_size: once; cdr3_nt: TGTGCCAGCTCACCTCGGGTAGTTTCCTACGAGCAGTACTTC; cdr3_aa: CASSPRVVSYEQYF
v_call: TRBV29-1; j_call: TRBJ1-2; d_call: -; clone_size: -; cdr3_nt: TGCAGCGTTGGTCAGGGAGGCGATGGCTACACCTTC; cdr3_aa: CSVGQGGDGYTF
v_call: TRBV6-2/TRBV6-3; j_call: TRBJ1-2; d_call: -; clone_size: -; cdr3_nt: TGTGCCAGCAGCCACAGGATCTATGGCTACACCTTC; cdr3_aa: CASSHRIYGYTF
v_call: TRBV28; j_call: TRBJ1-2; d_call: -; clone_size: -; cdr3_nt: TGTGCCAGCAGTTCACCGACGACAAATGGCTACACCTTC; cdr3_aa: CASSSPTTNGYTF
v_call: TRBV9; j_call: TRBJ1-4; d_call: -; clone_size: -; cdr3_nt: TGTGCCAGCAGCGGCCGGGCTAATGAAAAACTGTTTTTT; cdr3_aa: CASSGRANEKLFF
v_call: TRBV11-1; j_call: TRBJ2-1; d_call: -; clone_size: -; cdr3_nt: TGTGCCAGCAGCTTCGGGGGTTCCAATGAGCAGTTCTTC; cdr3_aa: CASSFGGSNEQFF
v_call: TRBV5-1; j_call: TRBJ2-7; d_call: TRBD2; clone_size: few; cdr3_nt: TGCGCCAGCAGCGCCTTGGAGCGGGGGTACTACGAGCAGTACTTC; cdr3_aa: CASSALERGYYEQYF